These 14 T cell receptor beta chains share one sample of origin, sequenced in a study of post-analysis software for immune sequencing data. Study outcomes and limitations: Five TRBV segments, including TRBV5-6, TRBV5-1 and TRBV20-1, were more frequent in patients than controls.

Incorporated into the TCR beta cDNA libraries were unique molecular identifiers, which served to reduce PCR and sequencing biases. TCRdb reanalysed the PCR reads using MiXCR and keeps one entry per CDR3 protein. The sample holds approximately 570,000 distinct CDR3 sequences, roughly 46% seen once. Antigens of these TCRs are unknown. Sequencing input: blood. Receptors originate from a girl aged 10-17 years with multiple sclerosis.

V is TRBV3-1 and J is TRBJ2-3; no clear D gene. Between the trimmed V and J ends, which lost 1 base and 2 bases, there was a span of 10 bases. The CDR3 runs to 15 residues. Germline loops: CDR1 LGHDT, CDR2 YNNKEL (reference sequence). CDR3 sequence: CASSQGYTYTDTQYF. The CDR3 region has the DNA TGTGCCAGCAGCCAAGGGTACACCTACACAGATACGCAGTATTTT.

The rearrangement links TRBV12-3 or TRBV12-4 to TRBJ2-4; 16 bases fit TRBD2. The CDR3 has 19 residues. V lost 3 bases to trimming and J lost 3 bases; unmatched junction nucleotides: 8. Here the CDR3 DNA reads TGTGCCAGCAGTTTGAGGGGACTAGCGGGAGGGCCTGGCAAAAACATTCAGTACTTC. Residues: CASSLRGLAGGPGKNIQYF.

This clonotype was seen more than once but under ten times. The rearrangement links TRBV12-3 or TRBV12-4 to TRBJ1-2; D perhaps matches TRBD1 (5 bases). The CDR3 has 13 residues. Trimming pared 6 bases from V and 2 bases from J, leaving 10 bases between. The CDR3 DNA is TGTGCCAGCAGCCACGACAGCAACTATGGCTACACCTTC. Protein: CASSHDSNYGYTF.

This clonotype was observed a handful of times. V gene TRBV28 combines with J gene TRBJ2-5; D gene unclear. The CDR3 contains 14 residues. V lost 6 bases, J lost 4 bases, and 15 bases lay in between. Germline CDR1 MDHEN, CDR2 SYDVKM. The CDR3 loop reads CASRPSTVGETQYF. The DNA for the CDR3 is TGTGCCAGCAGGCCTAGTACGGTGGGAGAGACCCAGTACTTC. Looking up the rest from reference TRBV28 and TRBJ2-5 gives the full variable domain: DVKVTQSSRYLVKRTGEKVFLECVQDMDHENMFWYRQDPGLGLRLIYFSYDVKMKEKGDIPEGYSVSREKKERFSLILESASTNQTSMYLCASRPSTVGETQYFGPGTRLLVL.

This chain links TRBV20-1 with TRBJ2-3, with D possibly TRBD1 on 7 matching bases. The CDR3 has 14 amino acids. V shed 6 bases and J shed 1 base, with 14 bases lying between them. The germline V gene has CDR1 DFQATT and CDR2 SNEGSKA (reference sequence). The CDR3 sequence: CSAGGQTGTDTQYF. The CDR3 DNA is TGCAGTGCGGGGGGACAGACCGGCACAGATACGCAGTATTTT.

The chain couples TRBV3-1 to TRBJ2-7; 10 positions match TRBD2. V lost 3 bases, J lost 2 bases, and 10 bases stayed unmatched. CDR1 is LGHDT, CDR2 YNNKEL, per germline (reference sequence). The CDR3 sequence is 17 residues long. Here the CDR3 DNA reads TGTGCCAGCAGCCAGGGGGCTAGCGGGAGATCTACCTACGAGCAGTACTTC. As protein: CASSQGASGRSTYEQYF.

V is TRBV5-1 and J is TRBJ2-7, with D possibly being TRBD2 (6 bases). Trimming took off 4 bases at V and 3 bases at J, with 14 bases between the two ends. CDR3 size: 14 residues. Per germline, CDR1 SGHRS and CDR2 YFSETQ. The CDR3 loop is CASSDRDFYYEQYF. CDR3 nucleotides: TGCGCCAGCAGCGACCGGGACTTCTACTACGAGCAGTACTTC. Together with reference TRBV5-1 and TRBJ2-7, the CDR3 gives the full variable domain: KAGVTQTPRYLIKTRGQQVTLSCSPISGHRSVSWYQQTPGQGLQFLFEYFSETQRNKGNFPGRFSGRQFSNSRSEMNVSTLELGDSALYLCASSDRDFYYEQYFGPGTRLTVT.

This clonotype has just a few counts. This chain uses TRBV6-5 with TRBJ2-1; D perhaps matches TRBD1 (6 bases). Trimming pared 7 bases from V and 6 bases from J, leaving 10 bases between. CDR1 is MNHEY and CDR2 is SVGAGI in the germline V gene. The length of the CDR3 is 12 residues. CDR3 in amino acids: CASKQGSNEQFF. CDR3 nucleotide sequence: TGTGCCAGCAAACAGGGTTCCAATGAGCAGTTCTTC.

The rearrangement links TRBV7-6 to TRBJ1-5, with a tentative D call TRBD1 (6 bases). V was trimmed by 1 base and J by 0 bases, leaving 10 bases between them. This CDR3 spans 16 amino acids. CDR1 is SGHVS, CDR2 FNYEAQ, per germline. CDR3 nucleotides: TGTGCCAGCAGCTTAGAACAGGGACATAGCAATCAGCCCCAGCATTTT. Encoded protein: CASSLEQGHSNQPQHF. The entire variable domain, with the rest obtained from reference TRBV7-6 and TRBJ1-5, is as follows: GAGVSQSPRYKVTKRGQDVALRCDPISGHVSLYWYRQALGQGPEFLTYFNYEAQQDKSGLPNDRFSAERPEGSISTLTIQRTEQRDSAMYRCASSLEQGHSNQPQHFGDGTRLSIL.

This clonotype was counted a single time. The chain carries TRBV27 and TRBJ2-3, with 10 bases fitting TRBD2. Germline lookup yields CDR1 MNHEY and CDR2 SMNVEV (reference sequence). CDR3 size: 15 residues. V shed 7 bases, J shed 0 bases, and the junction held 4 bases outside the gene matches. The CDR3 sequence: CASTGLAESTDTQYF. The CDR3 nucleotides are TGTGCCAGCACTGGACTAGCGGAAAGCACAGATACGCAGTATTTT.

The chain uses TRBV7-9 and TRBJ1-2, with TRBD1 as a possible D gene (5 bases). Germline CDR1 SEHNR, CDR2 FQNEAQ (reference sequence). Trimming took off 5 bases at V and 5 bases at J, with 15 bases between the two ends. The CDR3 totals 14 residues. The CDR3 coding sequence is TGTGCCAGCAGCCCCCGGGACGTCCTATATGGCTACACCTTC. It translates to CASSPRDVLYGYTF.

The chain employs TRBV10-2 and TRBJ2-3; D may correspond to TRBD1 or TRBD2 (5 bases each). Per germline, CDR1 WSHSY and CDR2 SAAADI. The CDR3 loop spans 14 amino acids. Trimming cost V 5 bases and J 9 bases, with 18 bases left between them. The CDR3 reads CASSLYRGWDTQYF. The CDR3 DNA reads as TGCGCCAGCAGTTTATACCGGGGTTGGGACACGCAGTATTTT.

This clonotype was seen only a few times. The chain uses TRBV6-5 and TRBJ2-5; D unresolved. CDR3 length: 12 amino acids. V was cut by 8 bases and J by 4 bases, with 11 bases left in between. Looked up from germline, CDR1 is MNHEY and CDR2 is SVGAGI. CDR3 amino acids: CASGPRGETQYF. In DNA, the CDR3 is TGTGCCAGCGGGCCCCGAGGAGAGACCCAGTACTTC.

The rearrangement links TRBV7-9 to TRBJ2-2, with 9 bases lining up with TRBD1. The CDR3 is made up of 17 amino acids. The germline V gene encodes CDR1 SEHNR and CDR2 FQNEAQ (reference sequence). Unmatched junction bases numbered 14, after V lost 7 bases and J lost 5 bases. Written as DNA, the CDR3 is TGTGCCAGCACCGCTGAGGGACAGGGTACCTCGACCGGGGAGCTGTTTTTT. Encoded protein: CASTAEGQGTSTGELFF. Looking up the rest from reference TRBV7-9 and TRBJ2-2 gives the full variable domain: DTGVSQNPRHKITKRGQNVTFRCDPISEHNRLYWYRQTLGQGPEFLTYFQNEAQLEKSRLLSDRFSAERPKGSFSTLEIQRTEQGDSAMYLCASTAEGQGTSTGELFFGEGSRLTVL.